Shown below are 23 T cell receptor beta chains from a single sample sequenced in a study of cytomegalovirus exposure and HLA in healthy donors. Amplification used 60 Vbeta primers and 13 Jbeta primers. Profiled with immunoSEQ multiplex PCR; TCRdb holds only in-frame clones, not every one. Here the sample spans roughly 160,000 clones, around 73% being singletons. The sequenced sample was PBMCs. Receptors originate from a young woman in good health and CMV-seropositive.

The CDR3 spells CASSQDLAGGTLYNEQFF. The CDR3 DNA reads TGTGCCAGCAGCCAAGATCTTGCGGGGGGGACCTTATACAATGAGCAGTTCTTC. The V call is TRBV14, the J call TRBJ2-1, with TRBD2 matching 9 bases. V lost 0 bases to trimming and J lost 4 bases; unmatched junction nucleotides: 10. CDR1 is SGHDN, CDR2 FVKESK, per germline. The length of the CDR3 is 18 residues.

The gene calls are TRBV15 and TRBJ1-1; 9 positions match TRBD1. The CDR3 spans 14 residues. CDR1 LNHNV and CDR2 YYDKDF come from the germline V gene (reference sequence). Germline trimming cut 4 bases from V and 5 bases from J; bases unmatched to any gene: 5. The CDR3 sequence is CATSITGGQTEAFF. CDR3 coding DNA: TGTGCCACCAGCATTACAGGGGGCCAAACTGAAGCTTTCTTT.

This chain uses TRBV18 with TRBJ2-7, with D perhaps matching TRBD2 (6 bases). Germline V gene data show CDR1 as KGHSH and CDR2 as LQKENI. This CDR3 comprises 14 residues. V dropped 3 bases and J dropped 5 bases, with 14 bases sitting between them. The CDR3 spells CASSPRGEGDEQYF. The CDR3 DNA is TGTGCCAGCTCACCGCGGGGAGAGGGTGACGAGCAGTACTTC.

The rearrangement uses TRBV2 and TRBJ1-1; D is perhaps TRBD1 (5 bases). V lost 6 bases and J 0 bases, leaving 8 bases between the germline ends. The CDR3 has 13 residues. Looked up from germline, CDR1 is SNHLY and CDR2 is FYNNEI. The CDR3 loop reads CASRTDMNTEAFF. CDR3 sequence (DNA): TGTGCCAGCAGGACGGACATGAACACTGAAGCTTTCTTT.

This clone was counted a few times. The chain carries TRBV30 and TRBJ1-5; no clear D. Germline V gene data show CDR1 as GTSNPN and CDR2 as SVGIG (reference sequence). The CDR3 covers 15 residues. V shed 3 bases and J shed 1 base, with 13 bases lying between them. Here the CDR3 DNA reads TGTGCCTGGAGCGTCCTCCCCGGGAGCAATCAGCCCCAGCATTTT. It yields the protein CAWSVLPGSNQPQHF.

The rearrangement uses TRBV7-6 and TRBJ2-5; possibly TRBD1 for D (5 bases). From germline, CDR1 is SGHVS and CDR2 FNYEAQ. Deletions cut 5 bases from V and 0 bases from J, with 13 bases between. The CDR3 is 15 amino acids. CDR3 DNA: TGTGCCAGCAGCCGACCGTTAGGGGACCAAGAGACCCAGTACTTC. Protein sequence: CASSRPLGDQETQYF. The entire variable domain, with the rest obtained from reference TRBV7-6 and TRBJ2-5, is as follows: GAGVSQSPRYKVTKRGQDVALRCDPISGHVSLYWYRQALGQGPEFLTYFNYEAQQDKSGLPNDRFSAERPEGSISTLTIQRTEQRDSAMYRCASSRPLGDQETQYFGPGTRLLVL.

Only one count was recorded for this clone. The chain is built from TRBV5-1 and TRBJ1-4; D gene ambiguous. Germline CDR1 SGHRS, CDR2 YFSETQ. CDR3 size: 14 residues. V lost 0 bases to trimming and J lost 0 bases, with 3 bases between them. The CDR3 sequence: CASSLAATNEKLFF. CDR3 nucleotides: TGCGCCAGCAGCTTGGCCGCAACTAATGAAAAACTGTTTTTT.

The genes are TRBV4-3 and TRBJ2-7, with D possibly matching TRBD1 (7 bases). The CDR3 loop spans 17 amino acids. V lost 0 bases, J lost 8 bases, and 23 bases lay in between. In germline, CDR1 is LGHNA, CDR2 YSLEER. The CDR3 loop reads CASSQDIWARGVFQQYF. The CDR3 region has the DNA TGCGCCAGCAGCCAAGATATATGGGCCAGGGGGGTTTTCCAGCAGTACTTC.

This clone was observed once. CDR3: CASSGRGTSGGRSYNEQFF. The DNA of the CDR3 is TGTGCCAGTAGTGGTCGAGGGACTAGCGGGGGACGCTCCTACAATGAGCAGTTCTTC. The gene calls are TRBV19 and TRBJ2-1; 14 bases match TRBD2. Germline CDR1 reads LNHDA; CDR2 reads SQIVND (reference sequence). The V and J ends lost 5 bases and 0 bases, in that order; junction bases with no gene match: 9. The CDR3 extends over 19 amino acids. The full variable domain, rest sourced from reference TRBV19 and TRBJ2-1, is DGGITQSPKYLFRKEGQNVTLSCEQNLNHDAMYWYRQDPGQGLRLIYYSQIVNDFQKGDIAEGYSVSREKKESFPLTVTSAQKNPTAFYLCASSGRGTSGGRSYNEQFFGPGTRLTVL.

The rearrangement uses TRBV25-1 and TRBJ2-2; 11 nucleotides match TRBD2. The CDR3 consists of 15 residues. The germline gives CDR1 MGHDK, CDR2 SYGVNS. V lost 8 bases and J lost 7; bases outside the gene matches: 9. The CDR3 DNA is TGTGCCAGCTCACTAGCGGGGGTTCCGAACGGGGAGCTGTTTTTT. Protein: CASSLAGVPNGELFF.

The V and J genes are TRBV7-9 and TRBJ1-1, with TRBD1 as a possible D gene (6 bases). The CDR3 has 14 amino acids. V was trimmed by 1 base and J by 7 bases, leaving 13 bases between them. Germline V CDR1 and CDR2: SEHNR, FQNEAQ (reference sequence). The CDR3 here is CASSLEGGGLEAFF. CDR3 DNA sequence: TGTGCCAGCAGCTTAGAGGGGGGGGGCCTTGAAGCTTTCTTT.

The gene calls are TRBV6-5 and TRBJ1-1; maybe TRBD1 (5 bases). V was shortened by 6 bases and J by 3 bases, with 17 bases between the two germline ends. Germline V gives CDR1 MNHEY, CDR2 SVGAGI. This CDR3 is 15 amino acids long. The CDR3 DNA reads as TGTGCCAGCAGAGATTTTTCATGGGGCGACACTGAAGCTTTCTTT. Translated: CASRDFSWGDTEAFF.

The chain couples TRBV29-1 to TRBJ2-7, with 7 bases that match TRBD1. Germline loops: CDR1 SQVTM, CDR2 ANQGSEA. Trimming cost V 6 bases and J 6 bases; bases outside gene matches: 11. CDR3 size: 13 residues. CDR3 DNA: TGCAGCGTCACCGGGACAGAAGGTGCCGAGCAGTACTTC. Translation gives CSVTGTEGAEQYF.

The J gene is TRBJ1-5, the V gene TRBV6-6; D is undetermined. The length of the CDR3 is 12 residues. Trimming removed 7 bases at V and 7 bases at J, with 11 bases between. Germline V CDR1 and CDR2: MNHNY, SVGAGI (reference sequence). The CDR3 coding sequence is TGTGCCAGCATGAGGTTTGAACAGCCCCAGCATTTT. This translates into CASMRFEQPQHF.

This clone turned up a few times. The chain has TRBV5-1 and TRBJ1-3, with D hard to call. V gave up 0 bases and J gave up 1 base, with 5 bases separating them. The CDR3 extends over 14 amino acids. Germline CDR1 reads SGHRS; CDR2 reads YFSETQ. The chain's CDR3 is CASSLDPSGNTIYF. The CDR3 DNA follows: TGCGCCAGCAGCTTGGATCCATCTGGAAACACCATATATTTT.

V and J are TRBV30 and TRBJ1-1; 7 bases are shared with TRBD1. This CDR3 spans 13 amino acids. Germline V gene sequence: CDR1 GTSNPN, CDR2 SVGIG (reference sequence). Trimming took 0 bases from V and 3 from J; bases not matched to a gene: 1. CDR3 amino acids: CAWSVTGDTEAFF. The CDR3 bases are TGTGCCTGGAGTGTCACAGGGGACACTGAAGCTTTCTTT.

In this sample, this clone turned up a few times. The chain uses TRBV4-1 and TRBJ2-3, with D tentatively TRBD2 (6 bases). V was clipped by 0 bases and J by 4 bases, with 17 bases between them. The germline gives CDR1 MGHRA, CDR2 YSYEKL. The CDR3 has 17 residues. CDR3 DNA sequence: TGCGCCAGCAGCCAAGAAGGTTCGGGAGCCCTCCCAGATACGCAGTATTTT. This codes for CASSQEGSGALPDTQYF.

This clone was seen more than once but under ten times. The V and J genes are TRBV7-2 and TRBJ2-3, with D perhaps matching TRBD1 (6 bases). The CDR3 totals 13 residues. The germline V gene has CDR1 SGHTA and CDR2 FQGNSA. The germline V and J ends were trimmed by 5 bases and 7 bases, with 13 bases remaining between them. CDR3 region: CASSHRQDHTQYF. CDR3 in DNA: TGTGCCAGCAGCCACCGACAGGACCATACGCAGTATTTT.

The chain links TRBV11-2 to TRBJ1-5; the D gene is possibly TRBD1 (6 bases). Trimming removed 5 bases from V and 5 bases from J, with 13 bases in between. Germline V lookup: CDR1 SGHAT, CDR2 FQNNGV. The length of the CDR3 is 14 residues. In DNA, the CDR3 is TGTGCCAGCAGCGAGGACAGTTCCTATCAGCCCCAGCATTTT. Its translation: CASSEDSSYQPQHF. The full variable domain, rest sourced from reference TRBV11-2 and TRBJ1-5, is EAGVAQSPRYKIIEKRQSVAFWCNPISGHATLYWYQQILGQGPKLLIQFQNNGVVDDSQLPKDRFSAERLKGVDSTLKIQPAKLEDSAVYLCASSEDSSYQPQHFGDGTRLSIL.

This clone was detected once. This chain uses TRBV9 with TRBJ2-3, with 7 bases aligning to TRBD2. V dropped 3 bases and J dropped 3; count of bases not matched to a gene: 10. The CDR3 runs 16 residues. Germline V lookup: CDR1 SGDLS, CDR2 YYNGEE. As DNA, the CDR3 is TGTGCCAGCAGCGCAGTAGCGGGCGGAATAACAGATACGCAGTATTTT. Its protein product is CASSAVAGGITDTQYF.

CDR3 sequence reads: CASSPYEQYF. The DNA for the CDR3 is TGCGCCAGCAGCCCATACGAGCAGTACTTC. V gene TRBV4-3 combines with J gene TRBJ2-7; D remains ambiguous. Germline V gene data show CDR1 as LGHNA and CDR2 as YSLEER. V lost 4 bases and J lost 4, with 2 bases in between. CDR3 length: 10 amino acids.

The chain carries TRBV6-5 and TRBJ1-2; 8 nucleotides line up with TRBD1. This CDR3 is built from 14 residues. J gave up 3 bases and V 6 bases, and 6 bases lay outside the gene matches. Germline CDR1 is MNHEY and CDR2 is SVGAGI. The CDR3: CASSQPTGDYGYTF. In nucleotides, the CDR3 is TGTGCCAGCAGCCAGCCGACAGGGGACTATGGCTACACCTTC.

This clone was found a few times. The rearrangement links TRBV18 to TRBJ1-1, with D uncertain. Germline CDR1 and CDR2: KGHSH and LQKENI. The CDR3 sequence is 13 residues long. Trimming left V 6 bases short and J 6 bases short, with 14 bases between. CDR3 in DNA: TGTGCCAGCTCGCCCCGGAGGGAAGCTGAAGCTTTCTTT. Protein: CASSPRREAEAFF.